This section outlines one TCR beta chain sequence together with its context. The antigen remains unidentified. The ends were cut back, 0 bases at V and 8 bases at J, with 13 bases in the middle. This CDR3 region has 15 residues. From germline, CDR1 is LNHNV and CDR2 YYDKDF (reference sequence). This sample is part of a study of lymphopenia after photon versus proton radiotherapy. Whole-study findings and limits: Photon-treated patients lost naive T cells and TCR diversity; proton-treated stayed stable. Post-nadir TCR diversity decline inversely tracked overall survival among those who died. After lymphocyte nadir, photon-treated repertoires showed oligoclonal expansion, especially CD8+ Temra. Better survival with proton therapy was suggested as possible, not demonstrated.

TCRdb's copy holds only in-frame clones and misses some; the assay was immunoSEQ multiplex PCR. The sample consists of 35,000 to 50,000 clones, about 80% of them appearing once. This TCR derives from a woman aged 70-85 years with pancreatic cancer. J is TRBJ2-2 and V is TRBV15, with D possibly TRBD1 on 5 matching bases. This sample comprised peripheral blood, obtained from a patient treated with proton-based radiotherapy. CDR3 loop: CATSRELGLEGELFF. In DNA, the CDR3 is TGTGCCACCAGCAGAGAGCTGGGGCTGGAAGGGGAGCTGTTTTTT.